Described below is a single TCR beta chain sequence and its context. The data belong to a study of blood T cell repertoires in COVID-19. Study information: Samples of COVID-19 (acute and convalescent) were obtained from the United States, Italy and Spain. The analysed material was cDNA or gDNA that came from T cells, B-cell-depleted T cells, or PBMCs.

The authors' processing: Amplification from reference gene primers served as the basis for estimated nucleated cell counts. Method: immunoSEQ multiplex PCR; TCRdb's copy keeps in-frame clones and lacks some. V, J and clone size reflect that table, while D and trimming were determined from the DNA. The sample has roughly 200,000 clones; 70% to 90% are singletons. Per germline, CDR1 MNHNY and CDR2 SVGAGI (reference sequence). Trimming cost V 6 bases and J 2 bases, with 14 bases left between them. The CDR3 totals 14 residues. This sequence originates from a young man with active or convalescent COVID-19. The rearrangement joins TRBV6-6 to TRBJ2-7; D gene uncertain. The source material was peripheral blood. CDR3 nucleotide sequence: TGTGCCAGCAGCAAACCCCCTAGTCCCTACGAGCAGTACTTC. This sequence encodes CASSKPPSPYEQYF.